By its share, the clone carrying this TCR beta chain is medium-sized (0.01 to 0.1%). Trimming took 6 bases from V and 1 from J, leaving 6 bases between them. This CDR3 has 12 amino acids. Germline CDR1 and CDR2: DFQATT and SNEGSKA (reference sequence). TCRdb re-clonotyped the PCR reads via MiXCR. Among 16,000 or so clones listed, around 24% were seen once. This specimen belongs to a study of metastatic and nonmetastatic thyroid tumors. Thyroid surgery took place with no prior treatment in any patient. This chain links TRBV20-1 with TRBJ2-2, with unresolved D. The sequenced sample was tumor tissue. The clonotype was recovered from a male donor with papillary thyroid cancer or a benign thyroid nodule (not recorded which). Some clones in this sample may be carry-over from other donors' samples. The CDR3 is CSANQNTGELFF. The CDR3 region has the DNA TGCAGTGCCAACCAGAACACCGGGGAGCTGTTTTTT.